Each of the 7 T cell receptor beta chains below was sequenced from the same sample in a study of blood T cell repertoires in COVID-19. Only in-frame clones appear in the TCRdb table, and some are missing; sequencing was by immunoSEQ multiplex PCR. The profile covers more than 95,000 clones, with nearly 90% appearing a single time and 3.1% taken by the ten largest. Source material: peripheral blood. Receptor source: a middle-aged man in a cohort sampled during active COVID-19.

The V gene is TRBV19, the J gene TRBJ1-2; D gene uncertain. V lost 11 bases, J lost 2 bases, and 12 bases lay in between. Germline V lookup: CDR1 LNHDA, CDR2 SQIVND (reference sequence). The CDR3 covers 12 residues. The CDR3, as DNA: TGTGCCGGCCGGGGTGCCAACTATGGCTACACCTTC. Protein sequence: CAGRGANYGYTF.

The rearrangement joins TRBV2 to TRBJ2-3; 11 bases are a match to TRBD2. The germline gives CDR1 SNHLY, CDR2 FYNNEI. The CDR3 is 15 residues long. With V trimmed by 5 bases and J by 2 bases, 3 bases remained unmatched. CDR3 in amino acids: CASSPSGGPTDTQYF. In nucleotides, the CDR3 is TGTGCCAGCAGTCCTAGCGGGGGGCCCACAGATACGCAGTATTTT.

The chain is built from TRBV28 and TRBJ2-1, with D possibly TRBD2 on 5 matching bases. CDR3 length equals 16 residues. Trimming removed 3 bases from V and 8 bases from J, with 20 bases in between. Germline CDR1 MDHEN, CDR2 SYDVKM. The CDR3 DNA reads TGTGCCAGCAGTTTGCTCGGCGGGCTGGGTTTGGATGAGCAGTTCTTC. Translating gives CASSLLGGLGLDEQFF.

This sequence joins TRBV6-2 or TRBV6-3 and TRBJ1-5; perhaps TRBD1 as D (5 bases). The CDR3 is 13 amino acids. In germline, CDR1 is MNHEY, CDR2 SVGEGT. Deletions cut 6 bases from V and 6 bases from J, with 12 bases between. The chain's CDR3 is CASSGTSIQPQHF. For the CDR3, the DNA is TGTGCCAGCAGCGGGACTAGTATTCAGCCCCAGCATTTT.

This chain uses TRBV3-1 (or the pseudogene TRBV3-2) with TRBJ2-5, with D perhaps TRBD1 (5 bases). CDR3 length: 15 residues. The germline V gene encodes CDR1 LGHDT and CDR2 YNNKEL (reference sequence). The V end was cut by 2 bases, the J end by 7 bases, with 17 bases between. The CDR3 DNA reads TGTGCCAGCAGCCAAATCATAGACAGTCTGCGGACCCAGTACTTC. It specifies CASSQIIDSLRTQYF.

The V call is TRBV24-1, the J call TRBJ1-1, with D possibly being TRBD1 (5 bases). V was cut by 2 bases and J by 6 bases, with 15 bases left in between. The CDR3 extends over 15 amino acids. The germline V gene has CDR1 KGHDR and CDR2 SFDVKD. The CDR3 DNA reads as TGTGCCACCAGTGATTCCACCAGGGCTCCGCCTGAAGCTTTCTTT. The encoded protein is CATSDSTRAPPEAFF.

The chain recombines TRBV5-8 with TRBJ1-1, with 7 bases that match TRBD1. J was trimmed by 8 bases and V by 3 bases; bases with no gene match: 10. In germline, CDR1 is SGHTS, CDR2 YDEGEE. This CDR3 has 14 residues. DNA of the CDR3: TGTGCCAGCAGCTGGAGGGGACAGAGAAGAGAAGCTTTCTTT. Translating it yields CASSWRGQRREAFF.